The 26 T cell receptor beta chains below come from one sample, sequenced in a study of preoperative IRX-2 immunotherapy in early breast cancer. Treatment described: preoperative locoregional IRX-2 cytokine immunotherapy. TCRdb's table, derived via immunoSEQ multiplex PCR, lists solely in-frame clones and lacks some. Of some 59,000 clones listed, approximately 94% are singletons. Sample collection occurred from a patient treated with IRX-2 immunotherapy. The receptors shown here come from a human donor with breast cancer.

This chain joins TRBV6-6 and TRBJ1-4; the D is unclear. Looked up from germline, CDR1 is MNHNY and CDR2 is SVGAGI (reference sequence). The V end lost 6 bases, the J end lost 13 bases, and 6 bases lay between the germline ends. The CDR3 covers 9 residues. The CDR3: CASSLGLFF. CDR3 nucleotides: TGTGCCAGCAGCCTGGGACTGTTTTTT.

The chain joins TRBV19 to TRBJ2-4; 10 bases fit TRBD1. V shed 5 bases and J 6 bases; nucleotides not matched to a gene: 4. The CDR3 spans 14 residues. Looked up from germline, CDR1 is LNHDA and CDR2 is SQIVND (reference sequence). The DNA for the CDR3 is TGTGCCAGTAGTGTACGACAGGGGGCAAACATTCAGTACTTC. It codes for CASSVRQGANIQYF.

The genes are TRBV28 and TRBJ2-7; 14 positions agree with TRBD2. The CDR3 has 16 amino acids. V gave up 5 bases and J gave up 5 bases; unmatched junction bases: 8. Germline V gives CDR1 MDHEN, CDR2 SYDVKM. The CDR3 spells CASSGGTSGSIHEQYF. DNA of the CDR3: TGTGCCAGCAGTGGAGGGACTAGCGGGAGTATCCACGAGCAGTACTTC.

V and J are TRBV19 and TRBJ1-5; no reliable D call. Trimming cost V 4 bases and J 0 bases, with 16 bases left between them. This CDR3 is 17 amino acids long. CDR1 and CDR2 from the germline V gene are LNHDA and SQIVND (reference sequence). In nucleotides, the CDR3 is TGTGCCAGTAGTACGCTCCTTCAGGCAAATAGCAATCAGCCCCAGCATTTT. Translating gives CASSTLLQANSNQPQHF.

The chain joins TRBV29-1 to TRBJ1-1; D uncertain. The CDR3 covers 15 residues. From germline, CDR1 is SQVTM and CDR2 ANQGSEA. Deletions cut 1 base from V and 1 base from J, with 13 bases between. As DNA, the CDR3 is TGCAGCGTTGAAGGTTCCGGTCACTCGAACACTGAAGCTTTCTTT. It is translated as CSVEGSGHSNTEAFF.

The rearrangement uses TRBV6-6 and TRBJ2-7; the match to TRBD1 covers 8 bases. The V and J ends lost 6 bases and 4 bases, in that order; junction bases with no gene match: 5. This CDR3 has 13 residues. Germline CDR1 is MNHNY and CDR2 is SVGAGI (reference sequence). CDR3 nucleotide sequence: TGTGCCAGCAGAACGGACAGGGTTTACGAGCAGTACTTC. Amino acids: CASRTDRVYEQYF.

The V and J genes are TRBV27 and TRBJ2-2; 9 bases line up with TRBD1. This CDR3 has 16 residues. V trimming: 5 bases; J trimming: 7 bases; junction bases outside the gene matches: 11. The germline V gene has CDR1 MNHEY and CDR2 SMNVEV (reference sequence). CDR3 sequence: CASSPPGTGFVGELFF. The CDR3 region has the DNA TGTGCCAGCAGTCCTCCCGGGACAGGGTTTGTCGGGGAGCTGTTTTTT.

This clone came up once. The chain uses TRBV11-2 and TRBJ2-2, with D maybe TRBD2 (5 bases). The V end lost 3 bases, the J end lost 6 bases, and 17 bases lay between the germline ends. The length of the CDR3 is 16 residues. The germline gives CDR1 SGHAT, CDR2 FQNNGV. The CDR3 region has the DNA TGTGCCAGCAGCTTTATAGCGAAGGTCGGTCCCGGGGAGCTGTTTTTT. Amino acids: CASSFIAKVGPGELFF. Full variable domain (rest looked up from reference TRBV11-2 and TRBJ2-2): EAGVAQSPRYKIIEKRQSVAFWCNPISGHATLYWYQQILGQGPKLLIQFQNNGVVDDSQLPKDRFSAERLKGVDSTLKIQPAKLEDSAVYLCASSFIAKVGPGELFFGEGSRLTVL.

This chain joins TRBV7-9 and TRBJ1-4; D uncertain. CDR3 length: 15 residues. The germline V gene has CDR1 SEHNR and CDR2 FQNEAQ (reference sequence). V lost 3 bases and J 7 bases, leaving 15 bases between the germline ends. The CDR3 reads CASSFSRQAGEKLFF. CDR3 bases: TGTGCCAGCAGCTTCTCCAGGCAGGCGGGTGAAAAACTGTTTTTT.

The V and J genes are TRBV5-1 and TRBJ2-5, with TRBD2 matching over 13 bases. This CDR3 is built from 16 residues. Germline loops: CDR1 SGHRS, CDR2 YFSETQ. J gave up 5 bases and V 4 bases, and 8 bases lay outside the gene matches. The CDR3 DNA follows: TGCGCCAGCAGCACCGGACTAGCGGGGGCCGGGGAGACCCAGTACTTC. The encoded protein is CASSTGLAGAGETQYF.

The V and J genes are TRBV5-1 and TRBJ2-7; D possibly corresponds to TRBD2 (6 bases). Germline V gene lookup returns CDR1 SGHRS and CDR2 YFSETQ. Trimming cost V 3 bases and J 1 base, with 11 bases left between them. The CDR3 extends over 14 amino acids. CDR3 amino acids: CASSWGDGSYEQYF. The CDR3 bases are TGCGCCAGCAGCTGGGGGGACGGTTCCTACGAGCAGTACTTC.

The CDR3 region has the DNA TGTGCCAGTAGTGCCGGTTGGGCCAACGTCCTGACTTTC. This encodes CASSAGWANVLTF. The gene calls are TRBV19 and TRBJ2-6; no clear D. V was clipped by 5 bases and J by 5 bases, with 7 bases between them. Germline values: CDR1 LNHDA, CDR2 SQIVND (reference sequence). The CDR3 length is 13 residues.

The CDR3 is CASSQAGRKETQYF. CDR3 bases: TGCGCCAGCAGCCAAGCCGGCAGAAAAGAGACCCAGTACTTC. The genes are TRBV4-3 and TRBJ2-5; D is unresolved. Germline V CDR1 and CDR2: LGHNA, YSLEER. The CDR3 totals 14 residues. V lost 1 base, J lost 3 bases, and 9 bases lay in between.

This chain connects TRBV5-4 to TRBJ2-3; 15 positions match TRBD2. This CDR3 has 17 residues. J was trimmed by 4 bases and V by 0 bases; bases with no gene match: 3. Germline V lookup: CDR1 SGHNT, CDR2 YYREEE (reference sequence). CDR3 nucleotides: TGTGCCAGCAGCTTGGGAGGGACTAGCGGGAGGTCAGATACGCAGTATTTT. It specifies CASSLGGTSGRSDTQYF.

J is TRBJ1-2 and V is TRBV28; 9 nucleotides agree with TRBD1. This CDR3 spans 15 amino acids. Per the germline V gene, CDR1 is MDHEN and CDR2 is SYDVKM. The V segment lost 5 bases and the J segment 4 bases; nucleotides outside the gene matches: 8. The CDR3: CASSRNDRGSYGYTF. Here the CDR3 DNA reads TGTGCCAGCAGTAGGAACGACAGGGGGAGCTATGGCTACACCTTC.

CDR3 protein: CVGTDNNEQFF. CDR3 DNA sequence: TGCGTTGGGACAGATAACAATGAGCAGTTCTTC. V gene TRBV20-1 combines with J gene TRBJ2-1; the match to TRBD1 covers 7 bases. Germline values: CDR1 DFQATT, CDR2 SNEGSKA (reference sequence). The CDR3 is 11 amino acids.

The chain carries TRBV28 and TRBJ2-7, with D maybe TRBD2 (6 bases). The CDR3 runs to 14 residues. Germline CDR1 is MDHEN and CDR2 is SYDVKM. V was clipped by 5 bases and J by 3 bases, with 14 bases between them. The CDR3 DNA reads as TGTGCCAGCAGTAACAATCCGGGGGTCTACGAGCAGTACTTC. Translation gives CASSNNPGVYEQYF.

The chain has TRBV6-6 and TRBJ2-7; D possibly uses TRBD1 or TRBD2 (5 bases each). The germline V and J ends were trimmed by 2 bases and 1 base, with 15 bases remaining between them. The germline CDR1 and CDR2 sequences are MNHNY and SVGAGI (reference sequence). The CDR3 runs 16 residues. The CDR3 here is CASSYGGNRGSYEQYF. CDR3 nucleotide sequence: TGTGCCAGCAGTTACGGGGGAAACAGAGGGTCCTACGAGCAGTACTTC.

The CDR3 here is CASSESHRKNSPLHF. CDR3 bases: TGTGCCAGCAGTGAATCCCACAGGAAAAATTCACCCCTCCACTTT. The chain combines TRBV25-1 with TRBJ1-6; the D gene is possibly TRBD1 (5 bases). In germline, CDR1 is MGHDK, CDR2 SYGVNS. Trimming shortened V by 1 base and J by 7 bases, and 11 bases separated the two germline ends. This CDR3 is 15 amino acids long.

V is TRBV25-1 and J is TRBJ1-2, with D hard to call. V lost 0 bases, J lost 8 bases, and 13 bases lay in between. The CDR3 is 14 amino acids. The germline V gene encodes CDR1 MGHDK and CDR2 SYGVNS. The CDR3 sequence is CASSEYNGVYGYTF. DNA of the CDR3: TGTGCCAGCAGTGAATACAACGGGGTTTACGGCTACACCTTC.

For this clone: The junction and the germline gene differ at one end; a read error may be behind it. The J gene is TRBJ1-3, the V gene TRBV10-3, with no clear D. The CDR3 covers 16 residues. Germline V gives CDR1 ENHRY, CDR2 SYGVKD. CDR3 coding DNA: TGTGCCACCAGTACCTTAGGGCTAGGTACTGGAAACACCATATATTTT. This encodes CATSTLGLGTGNTIYF.

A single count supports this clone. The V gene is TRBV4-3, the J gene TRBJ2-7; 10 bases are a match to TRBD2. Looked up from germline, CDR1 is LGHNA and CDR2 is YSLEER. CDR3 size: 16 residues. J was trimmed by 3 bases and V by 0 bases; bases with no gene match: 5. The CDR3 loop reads CASSQDLAGDLYEQYF. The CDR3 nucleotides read TGCGCCAGCAGCCAAGATCTAGCGGGAGATCTCTACGAGCAGTACTTC.

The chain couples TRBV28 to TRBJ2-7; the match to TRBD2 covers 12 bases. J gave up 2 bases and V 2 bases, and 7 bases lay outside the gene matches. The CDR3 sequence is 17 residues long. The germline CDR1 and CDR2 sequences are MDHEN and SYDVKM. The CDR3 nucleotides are TGTGCCAGCAGTTTACCCTACCCTAGCGGGAGGGCCTACGAGCAGTACTTC. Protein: CASSLPYPSGRAYEQYF.

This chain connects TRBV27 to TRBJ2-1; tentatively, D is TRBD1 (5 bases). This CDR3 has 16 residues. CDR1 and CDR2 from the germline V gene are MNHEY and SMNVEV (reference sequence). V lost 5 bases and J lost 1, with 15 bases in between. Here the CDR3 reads CASSPSWGESYNEQFF. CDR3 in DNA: TGTGCCAGCAGTCCCTCTTGGGGCGAGTCCTACAATGAGCAGTTCTTC.

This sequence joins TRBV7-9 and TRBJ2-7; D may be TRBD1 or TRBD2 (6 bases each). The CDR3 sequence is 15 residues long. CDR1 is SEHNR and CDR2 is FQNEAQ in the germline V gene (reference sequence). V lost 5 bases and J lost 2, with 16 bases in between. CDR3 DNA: TGTGCCAGCAGCACGGGGGCGGCGTTTACCTACGAGCAGTACTTC. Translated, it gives CASSTGAAFTYEQYF.

For the CDR3, the DNA is TGTGCCAGCAATGAGGGGGTAAGATACGAGCAGTACTTC. Protein product: CASNEGVRYEQYF. V and J are TRBV19 and TRBJ2-7, with a tentative D call TRBD1 (6 bases). The CDR3 sequence is 13 residues long. The V gene's germline CDR1 is LNHDA and CDR2 SQIVND (reference sequence). V was trimmed by 9 bases and J by 4 bases, leaving 16 bases between them.